Listed here are 12 T cell receptor beta chains from one sample, sequenced in a study of blood T cell repertoires in COVID-19. Clones were read by immunoSEQ multiplex PCR, and TCRdb kept only the in-frame ones, dropping some. The data show more than 250,000 clones, around 84% seen once. The sequencing sample was made of PBMCs or T cells enriched from blood (not recorded which). All receptors derive from a woman between 18 and 29 years old who had recovered from COVID-19.

The chain links TRBV27 to TRBJ1-2; D may be TRBD1 (6 bases). The CDR3 has 16 residues. Germline V gene data show CDR1 as MNHEY and CDR2 as SMNVEV (reference sequence). V was cut by 6 bases and J by 4 bases, with 21 bases left in between. Written as DNA, the CDR3 is TGTGCCAGCAGGCGAACAGGGTCCGCTTGGGCCTATGGCTACACCTTC. Encoded protein: CASRRTGSAWAYGYTF.

The genes are TRBV3-1 (or the pseudogene TRBV3-2) and TRBJ1-2; D possibly corresponds to TRBD1 (5 bases). The V and J ends lost 4 bases and 7 bases respectively, with 16 bases between them. Germline-derived CDR1 and CDR2 are LGHDT and YNNKEL (reference sequence). This CDR3 contains 14 residues. CDR3 sequence reads: CASSRPGGGSGYTF. DNA of the CDR3: TGTGCCAGCAGCCGACCGGGGGGGGGAAGTGGCTACACCTTC.

The genes are TRBV9 and TRBJ1-1; 7 bases match TRBD1. CDR1 and CDR2 from the germline V gene are SGDLS and YYNGEE. V dropped 0 bases and J dropped 0; count of bases not matched to a gene: 2. This CDR3 region has 15 residues. In DNA form, the CDR3 reads TGTGCCAGCAGCGTAGGGGACAGAATGAACACTGAAGCTTTCTTT. It codes for CASSVGDRMNTEAFF.

The V call is TRBV21-1, the J call TRBJ2-7; TRBD2 is the table's D call and was not checked against the DNA. TRBV21-1 is a pseudogene segment. The CDR3 sequence is 21 residues long. CDR3 coding DNA: TGTGCCAGCAGCAAAGGTCACCGCGTGGAGGCCAATCCAAGGAGCTCCTACGAGCAGTACTTC. Protein product: CASSKGHRVEANPRSSYEQYF.

This chain joins TRBV9 and TRBJ1-1, with D maybe TRBD1 (6 bases). Looked up from germline, CDR1 is SGDLS and CDR2 is YYNGEE. The CDR3 sequence is 13 residues long. V was trimmed by 5 bases and J by 4 bases, leaving 12 bases between them. The chain's CDR3 is CASSQQGGTEAFF. The CDR3 DNA sequence: TGTGCCAGCAGTCAACAGGGTGGCACTGAAGCTTTCTTT. Complete variable domain (other parts from reference TRBV9 and TRBJ1-1): DSGVTQTPKHLITATGQRVTLRCSPRSGDLSVYWYQQSLDQGLQFLIQYYNGEERAKGNILERFSAQQFPDLHSELNLSSLELGDSALYFCASSQQGGTEAFFGQGTRLTVV.

The chain uses TRBV27 and TRBJ1-1; TRBD1 matches at 7 bases. The V gene end was trimmed by 6 bases and the J gene end by 3 bases; junction bases not matched to a gene: 13. The CDR3 loop spans 16 amino acids. The germline V gene encodes CDR1 MNHEY and CDR2 SMNVEV (reference sequence). The CDR3 sequence: CASRYAVTGRYTEAFF. The CDR3 DNA reads TGTGCCAGCAGATACGCTGTGACAGGGCGGTACACTGAAGCTTTCTTT.

In nucleotides, the CDR3 is TGTGCCAGCAGCTTCGGCGGAAGCTCTGGAAACACCATATATTTT. The encoded protein is CASSFGGSSGNTIYF. This rearrangement joins TRBV5-4 to TRBJ1-3, with D uncertain. There are 15 residues in the CDR3. Trimming took off 2 bases at V and 0 bases at J, with 9 bases between the two ends. CDR1 SGHNT and CDR2 YYREEE come from the germline V gene (reference sequence).

There are a few counts of this clone. The genes are TRBV2 and TRBJ2-2; 9 bases align to TRBD1. The germline V gene has CDR1 SNHLY and CDR2 FYNNEI. The junction had 11 bases not matched to a gene; V was cut back by 5 bases and J by 4 bases. The CDR3 contains 17 residues. The CDR3 sequence: CASSPTGTGLSTGELFF. CDR3 nucleotide sequence: TGTGCCAGCAGTCCAACCGGGACAGGGTTGTCCACCGGGGAGCTGTTTTTT.

This clone was picked up one time. The chain recombines TRBV10-3 with TRBJ1-4; 7 bases map to TRBD1. Germline CDR1 ENHRY, CDR2 SYGVKD. The CDR3 is 13 residues long. In DNA, the CDR3 is TGTGCATCGCGCAGGGGGTTGAACGAAAAACTGTTTTTT. This encodes CASRRGLNEKLFF.

The chain carries TRBV6-5 and TRBJ1-6; 7 nucleotides align to TRBD1. V trimming: 6 bases; J trimming: 4 bases; junction bases outside the gene matches: 6. The germline V gene has CDR1 MNHEY and CDR2 SVGAGI. The CDR3 is made up of 15 amino acids. CDR3 nucleotides: TGTGCCAGCAGGGATGACAGGGAGTATAATTCACCCCTCCACTTT. Translating it yields CASRDDREYNSPLHF.

DNA of the CDR3: TGCGCCAGCAGCTTGAAGGAGCCCAACTATGGCTACACCTTC. Protein: CASSLKEPNYGYTF. The gene calls are TRBV5-1 and TRBJ1-2; D unclear. The CDR3 loop spans 14 amino acids. Germline CDR1 SGHRS, CDR2 YFSETQ. V lost 1 base to trimming and J lost 2 bases, with 9 bases between them.

This chain joins TRBV11-2 and TRBJ1-1; D gene uncertain. Trimming removed 5 bases at V and 0 bases at J, with 16 bases between. The CDR3 has 16 amino acids. Germline lookup yields CDR1 SGHAT and CDR2 FQNNGV. The chain's CDR3 is CASSTRQDLMNTEAFF. In DNA, the CDR3 is TGTGCCAGCAGCACACGACAAGACCTTATGAACACTGAAGCTTTCTTT.